Listed below are T cell receptor beta chains from one sample, sequenced in a study of blood T cell repertoires in COVID-19. Some clones are missing from TCRdb's copy, which holds only in-frame ones; the method was immunoSEQ multiplex PCR. The table includes roughly 200,000 clones, roughly 90% detected once. Material: PBMCs or T cells enriched from blood (not recorded which). The receptors were sampled from a woman aged 25 to 39 with acute COVID-19. Both conserved end residues are part of each CDR3. The D gene is left open where the match is weak. Not all rows give a size; the values are once, few, many and, for expanded clones, a class.

TRBV5-1,few,TRBJ1-5,TRBD1,TGCGCCAGCAGCTTAGGGGACAGGGTAGAGCAGCCCCAGCATTTT,CASSLGDRVEQPQHF
TRBV10-3,-,TRBJ2-1,TRBD2,TGTGCCATCAGGGTCGAGGCCGGGGGGGATGAGCAGTTCTTC,CAIRVEAGGDEQFF
TRBV7-3,-,TRBJ1-6,-,TGTGCCAGCAGCTTAAGAGGCGCAGCAGATTCACCCCTCCACTTT,CASSLRGAADSPLHF
TRBV18,once,TRBJ2-2,-,TGTGCCAGCACGGAGGGGAGTATCGGGGAGCTGTTTTTT,CASTEGSIGELFF
TRBV5-1,-,TRBJ1-1,-,TGCGCCAGCAGCCTTAGCGAGGTGAACACTGAAGCTTTCTTT,CASSLSEVNTEAFF
TRBV5-6,-,TRBJ2-2,TRBD1,TGTGCCAGCAGCTTGCTCCAGGGGGCCGGGGAGCTGTTTTTT,CASSLLQGAGELFF
TRBV18,once,TRBJ1-1,-,TGTGCCAGCTCACCAAAAGATTACGGTTCGGTGAACACTGAAGCTTTCTTT,CASSPKDYGSVNTEAFF
TRBV11-2,-,TRBJ1-1,-,TGTGCCAGCAGCTTATTTTCCCGTATGAACACTGAAGCTTTCTTT,CASSLFSRMNTEAFF
TRBV9,-,TRBJ2-3,-,TGTGCCAGCAGCGTAACAGGAGTCGGTGGAGCAGATACGCAGTATTTT,CASSVTGVGGADTQYF
TRBV14,-,TRBJ1-2,-,TGTGCCAGCAGCCAAGATCTTTCTAACTATGGCTACACCTTC,CASSQDLSNYGYTF
TRBV19,-,TRBJ1-6,TRBD1,TGTGCCAGTAGCTCGACAGGGAGAGAATCACCCCTCCACTTT,CASSSTGRESPLHF
TRBV7-9,-,TRBJ2-7,-,TGTGCCAGCAGCACCGGGAGTTGGTACGAGCAGTACTTC,CASSTGSWYEQYF
TRBV10-2,-,TRBJ1-1,-,TGCGCCAGCATCCATTATTCTGGAGGGGACACTGAAGCTTTCTTT,CASIHYSGGDTEAFF
TRBV6-5,-,TRBJ2-3,TRBD2,TGTGCCAGCAGCCAACTAGCGGGGCGCACAGATACGCAGTATTTT,CASSQLAGRTDTQYF
TRBV5-1,-,TRBJ2-5,-,TGCGCCAGCAGCCCGCCCAGCGGCCTATCGGGTGAGACCCAGTACTTC,CASSPPSGLSGETQYF
TRBV3-1/TRBV3-2,once,TRBJ1-4,-,TGTGCCAGCAGCCGACCGGGGGCAACTAATGAAAAACTGTTTTTT,CASSRPGATNEKLFF
TRBV4-1,-,TRBJ2-7,TRBD2,TGCGCCAGCAGCCACGCCGGACTAGCGGGGGGCTACGAGCAGTACTTC,CASSHAGLAGGYEQYF
TRBV7-2,-,TRBJ1-5,-,TGTGCCAGCAGCCCGACGGACTATAGCAATCAGCCCCAGCATTTT,CASSPTDYSNQPQHF
TRBV5-1,-,TRBJ1-1,-,TGCGCCAGCAGCTTAAGGGGCGGGACCACTGAAGCTTTCTTT,CASSLRGGTTEAFF
TRBV5-1,-,TRBJ2-3,-,TGCGCCAGCAGCTTGGAAGGGAGTTTTGGAGATACGCAGTATTTT,CASSLEGSFGDTQYF
TRBV2,many,TRBJ2-2,-,TGTGCCAGCAGTGGAGACGCCCGGGCGGGCGGGGAGCTGTTTTTT,CASSGDARAGGELFF
TRBV28,-,TRBJ1-1,-,TGTGCCAGCAGGAGCCACCGGTTGGACACTGAAGCTTTCTTT,CASRSHRLDTEAFF
TRBV7-3,-,TRBJ2-1,TRBD2,TGTGCCAGCAGCTTGAGCGCGGGGGGAACCTACAATGAGCAGTTCTTC,CASSLSAGGTYNEQFF
TRBV6-1,-,TRBJ2-3,TRBD1,TGTGCCAGCAGTGAAGCCCGGGTCAGGGGGCGAACCCCAGATACGCAGTATTTT,CASSEARVRGRTPDTQYF
TRBV6-5,-,TRBJ2-1,-,TGTGCCAGCAGTCTCGATCCGGACTATCCAAATGAGCAGTTCTTC,CASSLDPDYPNEQFF
TRBV6-5,many,TRBJ1-2,-,TGTGCCAGCACTCAACAGGGTTATGGCTACACCTTC,CASTQQGYGYTF
TRBV5-6,-,TRBJ1-1,-,TGTGCCAGCAGCCTACGACAGAGGAACACTGAAGCTTTCTTT,CASSLRQRNTEAFF
TRBV6-2/TRBV6-3,-,TRBJ1-2,-,TGTGCCAGCAGCCGAGCTGTGAGGGTTTCTAACTATGGCTACACCTTC,CASSRAVRVSNYGYTF
TRBV27,-,TRBJ2-2,TRBD2,TGTGCCAGCAGTTTTTTAGCGGGCGTCACCGGGGAGCTGTTTTTT,CASSFLAGVTGELFF
TRBV6-5,many,TRBJ2-7,-,TGTGCCAGCAGTACTGAGTTCCGGACAGCCAGCGAGCAGTACTTC,CASSTEFRTASEQYF
TRBV7-8,-,TRBJ2-1,TRBD2,TGTGCCAGCAGGCATACTAGCGGGGGCTACAATGAGCAGTTCTTC,CASRHTSGGYNEQFF
TRBV6-5,-,TRBJ2-1,TRBD2,TGTGCCAGCTTGGTCCCCGGGGGGAATGAGCAGTTCTTC,CASLVPGGNEQFF
TRBV27,-,TRBJ2-2,-,TGTGCCAGCAGTTGGGCAGTTAACACCGGGGAGCTGTTTTTT,CASSWAVNTGELFF
TRBV9,-,TRBJ1-3,-,TGTGCCAGCAGCGTAGGGGGAATAGACAGGACCTCCGGAAACACCATATATTTT,CASSVGGIDRTSGNTIYF
TRBV27,once,TRBJ1-6,-,TGTGCCAGCAGTCCGAGTGGGGACCCTAGGGGGTCACCCCTCCACTTT,CASSPSGDPRGSPLHF
TRBV11-2,-,TRBJ2-5,-,TGTGCCAGCAGCCCAATTACCAGGGGAGAGACCCAGTACTTC,CASSPITRGETQYF
TRBV5-8,-,TRBJ1-2,TRBD1,TGTGCCAGCAGCTTGAATTCTGGGACAGGGGGGTCTAACTATGGCTACACCTTC,CASSLNSGTGGSNYGYTF
TRBV28,-,TRBJ1-3,TRBD1,TGTGCCAGCAGTTTAGGGTGGACAGGGGTGTACTCTGGAAACACCATATATTTT,CASSLGWTGVYSGNTIYF
TRBV6-1,-,TRBJ1-2,-,TGTGCCAGCAGTGAAGCGTCTAGGGGTGGCTACACCTTC,CASSEASRGGYTF
TRBV12-3/TRBV12-4,-,TRBJ2-4,-,TGTGCCAGCAGTTTAGTCAGGGGAAGGGAGTACTTC,CASSLVRGREYF
TRBV25-1,-,TRBJ2-1,TRBD1,TGTGCCAGCAGTGAATCAAAGACAGGGGGCGCAGGGAGGAATGAGCAGTTCTTC,CASSESKTGGAGRNEQFF
TRBV19,-,TRBJ1-5,-,TGTGCCAGTAGTATAGCCCCGGACAGATATAGCAATCAGCCCCAGCATTTT,CASSIAPDRYSNQPQHF
TRBV3-1/TRBV3-2,-,TRBJ1-5,-,TGTGCCAGCAGCCAAGGGTTACAGGAAGTAAATCAGCCCCAGCATTTT,CASSQGLQEVNQPQHF